A selection of T cell receptor beta chains follows, all from one sample in a study of somatic mutations in cytotoxic T cells in rheumatoid arthritis. TCRdb keeps only in-frame clones here, not all; method: immunoSEQ multiplex PCR. The table has 15,000 to 20,000 clones, about four fifths seen once. Sequencing input: CD8+ T cells sorted from blood. The receptors shown here come from a young man with rheumatoid arthritis. Both conserved end residues are part of each CDR3. A D gene is named only where the DNA matches it firmly. For some rows the clone size is stated as once, few or many, or as a class when expanded; others skip it.

V	D	J	size	DNA	CDR3
TRBV2	NA	TRBJ1-5	NA	TGTGCCAGCAGTGACTTGGACAGAAATCAGCCCCAGCATTTT	CASSDLDRNQPQHF
TRBV21-1	NA	TRBJ1-4	NA	TGTGCCAGCAGCAAGGGAACCTCAGAAAAACTGTTTTTT	CASSKGTSEKLFF
TRBV19	NA	TRBJ2-1	NA	TGTGCTACTAGCTGGAGCTCCTACAATGAGCAGTTCTTC	CATSWSSYNEQFF
TRBV5-6	NA	TRBJ2-3	NA	TGTGCCAGCAGCTTCACTAGGACCTATGAAGATACGCAGTATTTT	CASSFTRTYEDTQYF
TRBV7-8	NA	TRBJ2-1	NA	TGTGCCAGCAGCTTAGTGGCCGGCGGGCCCAGCTCCTACAATGAGCAGTTCTTC	CASSLVAGGPSSYNEQFF
TRBV9	NA	TRBJ1-4	NA	TGTGCCAGCAGCGCCGGGGGAACTAATGAAAAACTGTTTTTT	CASSAGGTNEKLFF
TRBV9	NA	TRBJ2-1	few	TGTGCCAGCAAAGTGGTGAAGTTCTTC	CASKVVKFF
TRBV10-3	NA	TRBJ2-1	NA	TGTGCCATCAGTGAAACGGGGGTCTCGGGTAGTGAGCAGTTCTTC	CAISETGVSGSEQFF
TRBV4-3	TRBD1	TRBJ1-6	NA	TGCGCCAGCAGCCAAGGTACAGGGGACGATAATTCACCCCTCCACTTT	CASSQGTGDDNSPLHF
TRBV14	NA	TRBJ1-3	NA	TGTGCCAGCAGCCAAGAATTTGGTTCCGGGGGTAAGGCTGGAAACACCATATATTTT	CASSQEFGSGGKAGNTIYF
TRBV5-6	TRBD1	TRBJ1-1	NA	TGTGCCAGCAGCCGGGACAGGGTTGTAGGTGACACTGAAGCTTTCTTT	CASSRDRVVGDTEAFF
TRBV7-9	TRBD2	TRBJ2-1	NA	TGTGCCAGCAGCTACCTAGCGGGGGGGCCCTACAATGAGCAGTTCTTC	CASSYLAGGPYNEQFF
TRBV9	NA	TRBJ1-2	NA	TGTGCCAGCAGCGGGACGGCCTCTAAAGGCTACACCTTC	CASSGTASKGYTF
TRBV27	NA	TRBJ2-1	once	TGTGCCAGCAGTTCCTCGGGCCGCCGGGATTACAATGAGCAGTTCTTC	CASSSSGRRDYNEQFF
TRBV6-5	NA	TRBJ2-1	once	TGTGCCAGCAAGCAGGGGTTTAACAATGAGCAGTTCTTC	CASKQGFNNEQFF
TRBV19	TRBD1	TRBJ2-7	NA	TGTGCCAGTAGCCTTCGGGGGACAGGGAGCGACGAGCAGTACTTC	CASSLRGTGSDEQYF
TRBV5-4	NA	TRBJ1-5	NA	TGTGCCAGCAGCTTGTGGGGGCGCGGTCAGCCCCAGCATTTT	CASSLWGRGQPQHF
TRBV19	TRBD1	TRBJ1-2	NA	TGTGCCAGTAGGACTCGGGACGGCGGGACAGCCTATGGCTACACCTTC	CASRTRDGGTAYGYTF
TRBV10-3	TRBD1	TRBJ1-2	NA	TGTGCCGTAGGACAGGCCGGGGCAGGGAACTATGGCTACACCTTC	CAVGQAGAGNYGYTF
TRBV14	NA	TRBJ2-3	NA	TGTGCCAGCAGCCACGTATTGGGGTTGGCGGATACGCAGTATTTT	CASSHVLGLADTQYF
TRBV28	TRBD1	TRBJ2-7	NA	TGTGCCAGCAGCAGGGACTGGACAGGGATTTACTACGAGCAGTACTTC	CASSRDWTGIYYEQYF
TRBV11-3	NA	TRBJ1-1	few	TGTGCCAGCAGCTTAGGTCTGGGTTCTGAAGCTTTCTTT	CASSLGLGSEAFF
TRBV29-1	NA	TRBJ1-2	NA	TGCAGCGTCAAGCGGGAGGATGGCTACACCTTC	CSVKREDGYTF
TRBV6-5	NA	TRBJ1-4	NA	TGTGCCAGCAGTTACTGGGGGACGATCCGGGTGCCAAAACTGTTTTTT	CASSYWGTIRVPKLFF
TRBV4-2	TRBD1	TRBJ1-2	NA	TGTGCCAGCAGCCAAGAGGGGTACGGCAGGGACAGATATGGCTACACCTTC	CASSQEGYGRDRYGYTF
TRBV4-3	NA	TRBJ2-1	medium-sized	TGCGCCAGCGGTAGAGAAATCGGCTCCTACAATGAGCAGTTCTTC	CASGREIGSYNEQFF
TRBV9	NA	TRBJ2-6	NA	TGTGCCAGCAGCGTAGCTAGAGGGTCCTCTGGGGCCAACGTCCTGACTTTC	CASSVARGSSGANVLTF
TRBV6-4	NA	TRBJ2-2	NA	TGTGCCAGCAGTGACTCGATTGGAGGGGGGGCCACCGGGGAGCTGTTTTTT	CASSDSIGGGATGELFF
TRBV18	NA	TRBJ2-7	NA	TGTGCCAGCTCACCAGATACGGTGGACTCCTACGAGCAGTACTTC	CASSPDTVDSYEQYF
TRBV27	NA	TRBJ2-3	NA	TGTGCCAGCAGTTTATTTAGTCCAGATACGCAGTATTTT	CASSLFSPDTQYF
TRBV28	NA	TRBJ2-5	NA	TGTGCCAGCAGTTTATGGGGACGGAGCCAAGAGACCCAGTACTTC	CASSLWGRSQETQYF
TRBV30	NA	TRBJ1-5	NA	TGTGCCTGGAGTCGCGGAGCACCCCAGCATTTT	CAWSRGAPQHF